This TCR beta chain was profiled in a study of regulatory T cells in long-lasting Graves disease. The time point: persistent/refractory GD, antithyroid drugs over 5 years with positive TRAb. After RNA was extracted from PBMCs, the TCR library was made from it. V gave up 1 base and J gave up 6 bases, with 7 bases separating them. The germline V gene encodes CDR1 SGHVS and CDR2 FQNEAQ. The CDR3 sequence is 12 residues long. Combining iRepertoire HTBI primers with Arm-PCR of CDR3 regions, the authors built TCR beta libraries. Authors' methods: Looking across samples, the authors found under 75 TRBV and fewer than 15 TRBJ segments. TCRdb re-analysed the multiplex PCR reads in MiXCR, keeping a single row per CDR3 protein. These V and J calls rely on TCRdb rather than the paper's analysis. In the table there are about 310,000 distinct CDR3 sequences, around 21% of which are singletons.

Here the sequenced sample was peripheral blood mononuclear cells (PBMCs), taken when the disease was refractory, from a patient treated with antithyroid drugs. The TCR comes from a female donor with Graves disease. This chain joins TRBV7-8 and TRBJ2-7; D not resolved. In DNA, the CDR3 is TGTGCCAGCAGCTTAGACCCACGCGAGCAGTACTTC. It translates to CASSLDPREQYF. The full variable domain, with the rest looked up from reference TRBV7-8 and TRBJ2-7, is GAGVSQSPRYKVAKRGQDVALRCDPISGHVSLFWYQQALGQGPEFLTYFQNEAQLDKSGLPSDRFFAERPEGSVSTLKIQRTQQEDSAVYLCASSLDPREQYFGPGTRLTVT.